A selection of T cell receptor beta chains follows, all from one sample in a study of blood T cell repertoires in COVID-19. The assay was immunoSEQ multiplex PCR, and TCRdb's table has in-frame clones only and misses some. The sample carries 130,000 to 150,000 clones, around nine tenths recorded once. Sequenced material: peripheral blood. These receptors were collected from a human donor in a cohort sampled during active COVID-19. The CDR3 runs from the conserved cysteine through the conserved F or W. D genes are given only for firm matches. Size tells how often a clone was seen (once, few, many) or the class of an expanded clone, and some rows leave it out.

J gene	V gene	D gene	clone size	CDR3 protein	CDR3 DNA
TRBJ2-1	TRBV30	TRBD2	NA	CAFRPKPGLTRNEQFF	TGTGCCTTCCGTCCGAAACCGGGACTAACCCGCAATGAGCAGTTCTTC
TRBJ2-2	TRBV3-1/TRBV3-2	TRBD2	NA	CASSPRPPLSGGSTGELFF	TGTGCCAGCAGCCCCCGACCACCACTTAGCGGGGGGTCGACCGGGGAGCTGTTTTTT
TRBJ2-1	TRBV2	NA	NA	CASSEVAGFGSYNEQFF	TGTGCCAGCAGTGAAGTCGCAGGGTTCGGCTCCTACAATGAGCAGTTCTTC
TRBJ2-3	TRBV7-2	NA	once	CASSTSWGRGTDTQYF	TGTGCCAGCAGCACCTCCTGGGGCAGGGGCACAGATACGCAGTATTTT
TRBJ1-5	TRBV12-3/TRBV12-4	NA	NA	CASSLGVGPQHF	TGTGCCAGCAGTTTGGGCGTTGGGCCCCAGCATTTT
TRBJ2-2	TRBV6-5	NA	NA	CASSRGGLNTGELFF	TGTGCCAGCAGCCGCGGGGGCCTTAACACCGGGGAGCTGTTTTTT
TRBJ1-6	TRBV28	NA	NA	CASLGLYNSPLHF	TGTGCCAGCTTGGGACTCTATAATTCACCCCTCCACTTT
TRBJ1-5	TRBV19	NA	NA	CASSIDHGSNQPQHF	TGTGCCAGTAGTATAGATCATGGCAGCAATCAGCCCCAGCATTTT
TRBJ2-3	TRBV7-9	NA	NA	CASSRGDTQYF	TGTGCCAGCAGCCGAGGCGACACGCAGTATTTT
TRBJ2-1	TRBV7-9	TRBD2	NA	CASSLASTSGGYNEQFF	TGTGCCAGCAGCTTAGCTTCGACTAGCGGGGGCTACAATGAGCAGTTCTTC
TRBJ2-5	TRBV30	TRBD2	NA	CAWSGRTSGGNQETQYF	TGTGCCTGGAGCGGGCGTACTAGCGGGGGGAACCAAGAGACCCAGTACTTC
TRBJ1-1	TRBV11-2	NA	NA	CASSLDYGLVGVGAFF	TGTGCCAGCAGCTTAGATTACGGGTTAGTGGGTGTTGGAGCTTTCTTT
TRBJ2-3	TRBV19	TRBD2	once	CASSNRGGAGDTQYF	TGTGCCAGTAGTAATCGCGGGGGGGCCGGAGATACGCAGTATTTT
TRBJ2-7	TRBV27	TRBD2	once	CASSLSSGGVYEQYF	TGTGCCAGCAGTTTATCTAGCGGGGGGGTCTACGAGCAGTACTTC
TRBJ1-2	TRBV5-4	NA	few	CASSLDMYGYTF	TGTGCCAGCAGTTTGGACATGTATGGCTACACCTTC
TRBJ1-1	TRBV30	NA	NA	CAWSVQTNTEAFF	TGTGCCTGGAGTGTGCAGACAAACACTGAAGCTTTCTTT
TRBJ1-4	TRBV4-1	NA	NA	CASSLGQVPNEKLFF	TGCGCCAGCAGCCTTGGGCAGGTTCCTAATGAAAAACTGTTTTTT
TRBJ2-7	TRBV5-6	TRBD2	NA	CASTDSGSSYEQYF	TGTGCCAGCACCGATAGCGGGAGTTCCTACGAGCAGTACTTC
TRBJ2-1	TRBV27	TRBD1	NA	CASIRKPGGSYNEQFF	TGTGCCAGCATCCGGAAACCAGGGGGCTCTTACAATGAGCAGTTCTTC
TRBJ2-1	TRBV28	TRBD2	NA	CASSSGGARGVF	TGTGCCAGCAGTTCCGGGGGGGCCCGAGGGGTCTTC
TRBJ1-3	TRBV28	NA	NA	CASGSGTGAPNTIYF	TGTGCCAGCGGATCCGGAACAGGCGCTCCAAACACCATATATTTT
TRBJ1-6	TRBV19	TRBD1	NA	CASKGQGSYSPLHF	TGTGCCAGTAAGGGACAGGGAAGTTATTCACCCCTCCACTTT
TRBJ2-3	TRBV5-1	NA	NA	CASSLTSLSTDTQYF	TGCGCCAGCAGCTTAACTAGCCTAAGCACAGATACGCAGTATTTT
TRBJ2-7	TRBV5-6	TRBD1	NA	CASSQTGGGYEQYF	TGTGCCAGCAGCCAGACAGGGGGCGGGTACGAGCAGTACTTC